A single sample gave rise to the 2 T cell receptor beta chains below, sequenced in a study of CD8 T cells in ankylosing spondylitis. TCRdb fed the 5' RACE reads into MiXCR, producing one record per CDR3 protein. Of roughly 100,000 distinct CDR3 sequences listed, roughly 8.7% were seen once; the top ten hold 9.9%. Sample: blood, either unsorted or a sorted T cell fraction (not recorded which). Every receptor here comes from a male donor with ankylosing spondylitis or in good health (not recorded which).

This clonotype occurred many times. The rearrangement joins TRBV6-1 to TRBJ2-1; a weak D match, TRBD1 (6 bases). The CDR3 is 13 amino acids. CDR1 is MNHNS and CDR2 is SASEGT in the germline V gene. V lost 8 bases and J 4 bases, leaving 12 bases between the germline ends. CDR3: CASEQGGYNEQFF. CDR3 sequence (DNA): TGTGCCAGCGAACAGGGCGGGTACAATGAGCAGTTCTTC.

This clonotype was seen at least ten times. The chain links TRBV20-1 to TRBJ2-1, with 11 bases fitting TRBD2. This CDR3 comprises 15 residues. Trimming cost V 2 bases and J 2 bases; bases outside gene matches: 2. CDR1 and CDR2 from the germline V gene are DFQATT and SNEGSKA (reference sequence). The CDR3 reads CSARLAGGPYNEQFF. The CDR3 DNA follows: TGCAGTGCTAGATTAGCGGGAGGGCCCTACAATGAGCAGTTCTTC.